The next 32 T cell receptor beta chains were all read from a single sample in a study of shared clonotypes between healthy human individuals. In the naive CD8 group, cells lacked CD45RO and were positively selected for CCR7, so terminally differentiated effector memory CD45RA+ cells were left out. Some clones are missing from TCRdb's copy, which holds only in-frame ones; the method was immunoSEQ multiplex PCR. The sample shows around 2.1 million clones, more than 85% of them seen only once. Material: naive CD8+ T cells from PBMCs. These receptors were taken from a man aged 18 to 35 in good health. Some clones in this sample may be carry-over from other donors' samples.

This clone came up once. The chain joins TRBV28 to TRBJ1-1; no reliable D call. CDR1 is MDHEN, CDR2 SYDVKM, per germline. The CDR3 contains 15 residues. The V end was cut by 4 bases, the J end by 2 bases, with 14 bases between. The CDR3 spells CASSSSTEGNTEAFF. As DNA, the CDR3 is TGTGCCAGCAGTTCCTCTACGGAGGGAAACACTGAAGCTTTCTTT.

This clone appeared once. The J gene is TRBJ2-7, the V gene TRBV6-1; no clear D gene. Trimming cost V 8 bases and J 2 bases, with 13 bases left between them. This CDR3 has 13 amino acids. CDR1 and CDR2 from the germline V gene are MNHNS and SASEGT. CDR3 DNA: TGTGCCAGCCCCGGGCCTCGTCCCTACGAGCAGTACTTC. Translated: CASPGPRPYEQYF.

The chain employs TRBV10-3 and TRBJ1-5; D gene uncertain. Trimming pared 0 bases from V and 6 bases from J, leaving 9 bases between. Germline loops: CDR1 ENHRY, CDR2 SYGVKD. This CDR3 is built from 14 residues. The chain's CDR3 is CAISESALSQPQHF. The CDR3 DNA sequence: TGTGCCATCAGTGAGTCGGCCCTTAGTCAGCCCCAGCATTTT.

Comment on this clone: The sample contains more than one DNA sequence encoding this CDR3. This CDR3 reads CASSPPRGDTEAFF. The DNA for the CDR3 is TGTGCCAGCAGCCCCCCCCGGGGTGATACTGAAGCTTTCTTT. V and J are TRBV7-9 and TRBJ1-1; D remains unclear. Germline V gene data show CDR1 as SEHNR and CDR2 as FQNEAQ (reference sequence). The V gene lost 5 bases and the J gene lost 5 bases, with 15 bases spanning the gap. This CDR3 is built from 14 residues.

Worth noting for this clone: Other DNA variants within this sample encode the same CDR3. This chain links TRBV6-1 with TRBJ2-5; D is ambiguous. V was trimmed by 5 bases and J by 2 bases, leaving 9 bases between them. CDR3 length: 13 amino acids. From germline, CDR1 is MNHNS and CDR2 SASEGT. CDR3 sequence (DNA): TGTGCCAGCAGTCGACTTGTACAAGAGACCCAGTACTTC. As protein: CASSRLVQETQYF.

This clone was counted a single time. V is TRBV7-8 and J is TRBJ2-2, with 12 bases matching TRBD2. Germline V gene lookup returns CDR1 SGHVS and CDR2 FQNEAQ. The V gene end was trimmed by 1 base and the J gene end by 6 bases; junction bases not matched to a gene: 6. This CDR3 comprises 17 residues. The CDR3 protein is CASSLGTLAGGSGELFF. The DNA for the CDR3 is TGTGCCAGCAGCTTAGGTACACTAGCGGGAGGATCCGGGGAGCTGTTTTTT.

Concerning this clone: Other DNA sequences within the sample encode an identical CDR3. The chain links TRBV9 to TRBJ1-2; possible D gene TRBD1, 6 bases. This CDR3 contains 14 residues. Germline CDR1 reads SGDLS; CDR2 reads YYNGEE. Trimming stripped 0 bases from V and 3 bases from J, with 9 bases between. The CDR3 sequence: CASSVAQGDYGYTF. In nucleotides, the CDR3 is TGTGCCAGCAGCGTAGCACAGGGTGACTATGGCTACACCTTC. The variable domain in full, with the rest retrieved from reference TRBV9 and TRBJ1-2, is DSGVTQTPKHLITATGQRVTLRCSPRSGDLSVYWYQQSLDQGLQFLIQYYNGEERAKGNILERFSAQQFPDLHSELNLSSLELGDSALYFCASSVAQGDYGYTFGSGTRLTVV.

V gene TRBV7-9 combines with J gene TRBJ2-1, with 13 positions matching TRBD2. The CDR3 extends over 16 amino acids. CDR1 is SEHNR, CDR2 FQNEAQ, per germline (reference sequence). Unmatched junction bases numbered 7, after V lost 5 bases and J lost 6 bases. The CDR3 DNA is TGTGCCAGCAGCGCCCCCGGGACTAGCGGGACCAATGAGCAGTTCTTC. This translates into CASSAPGTSGTNEQFF. Combining the CDR3 with reference TRBV7-9 and TRBJ2-1 gives the whole variable domain DTGVSQNPRHKITKRGQNVTFRCDPISEHNRLYWYRQTLGQGPEFLTYFQNEAQLEKSRLLSDRFSAERPKGSFSTLEIQRTEQGDSAMYLCASSAPGTSGTNEQFFGPGTRLTVL.

The rearrangement links TRBV7-9 to TRBJ2-2, with D hard to call. Germline V gives CDR1 SEHNR, CDR2 FQNEAQ (reference sequence). The CDR3 has 12 amino acids. V lost 5 bases, J lost 7 bases, and 8 bases lay in between. CDR3 residues: CASSGLVGELFF. The CDR3 bases are TGTGCCAGCAGCGGCCTGGTCGGGGAGCTGTTTTTT.

The chain is built from TRBV4-1 and TRBJ2-7; D not certain. The CDR3 length is 14 residues. Germline lookup yields CDR1 MGHRA and CDR2 YSYEKL. The germline V and J ends were trimmed by 4 bases and 7 bases, with 17 bases remaining between them. The CDR3 DNA follows: TGCGCCAGCAGCCGACGGACCACCCTGGGGGAGCAGTACTTC. Its protein is CASSRRTTLGEQYF.

The V and J genes are TRBV19 and TRBJ1-2; D is unclear. CDR3 size: 15 residues. Per the germline V gene, CDR1 is LNHDA and CDR2 is SQIVND (reference sequence). V lost 3 bases and J 1 base, leaving 12 bases between the germline ends. CDR3 sequence (DNA): TGTGCCAGTAGTATCACTCAGGAGTATAACTATGGCTACACCTTC. Encoded protein: CASSITQEYNYGYTF.

The chain is built from TRBV28 and TRBJ2-5; D gene unclear. This CDR3 region has 14 residues. The V end was cut by 5 bases, the J end by 1 base, with 11 bases between. CDR1 is MDHEN and CDR2 is SYDVKM in the germline V gene. For the CDR3, the DNA is TGTGCCAGCAGTGGCCTGGGCAGCCAAGAGACCCAGTACTTC. Translating it yields CASSGLGSQETQYF.

Notes on this clone: Other DNA variants within this sample encode the same CDR3. This chain links TRBV18 with TRBJ2-7; D is unclear. Trimming left V 2 bases short and J 3 bases short, with 2 bases between. Per germline, CDR1 KGHSH and CDR2 LQKENI. The CDR3 is 11 amino acids. CDR3 protein: CASSPGYEQYF. The CDR3 bases are TGTGCCAGCTCACCAGGCTACGAGCAGTACTTC.

This sequence joins TRBV7-8 and TRBJ2-7; 9 nucleotides match TRBD1. The CDR3 is made up of 16 amino acids. The J segment lost 0 bases and the V segment lost 4 bases, leaving 7 bases of the junction unmatched. Germline values: CDR1 SGHVS, CDR2 FQNEAQ. CDR3 residues: CASSSRTGQGSYEQYF. The CDR3 region has the DNA TGTGCCAGCAGCTCACGTACGGGACAGGGCTCCTACGAGCAGTACTTC.

This rearrangement joins TRBV6-5 to TRBJ2-1, with 12 bases aligning to TRBD2. The CDR3 loop spans 13 amino acids. CDR1 is MNHEY and CDR2 is SVGAGI in the germline V gene. The ends lost 8 bases at V and 5 bases at J; junction bases unmatched: 1. CDR3 coding DNA: TGTGCCAGCGGACTAGCGGGACACAATGAGCAGTTCTTC. Its translation: CASGLAGHNEQFF.

Points on this clone: This sample also contains other DNA sequences that code for the same CDR3. J is TRBJ1-5 and V is TRBV27; TRBD1 matches at 7 bases. Germline assignment: CDR1 MNHEY and CDR2 SMNVEV (reference sequence). The CDR3 is made up of 14 amino acids. V trimming: 6 bases; J trimming: 0 bases; junction bases outside the gene matches: 2. The CDR3 coding sequence is TGTGCCAGCAGGACAGGGTATAGCAATCAGCCCCAGCATTTT. Its translation is CASRTGYSNQPQHF.

V is TRBV15 and J is TRBJ2-1; no definite D call. V shed 0 bases and J shed 0 bases, with 9 bases lying between them. The CDR3 is made up of 16 amino acids. Germline-derived CDR1 and CDR2 are LNHNV and YYDKDF (reference sequence). CDR3 DNA sequence: TGTGCCACCAGCAGAGAGGTTCGCCTCTCCTACAATGAGCAGTTCTTC. Amino acids: CATSREVRLSYNEQFF.

This rearrangement joins TRBV28 to TRBJ2-1; D possibly corresponds to TRBD2 (5 bases). V lost 7 bases and J 4 bases, leaving 20 bases between the germline ends. CDR1 is MDHEN, CDR2 SYDVKM, per germline. The CDR3 consists of 16 residues. The CDR3 spells CASTPREWATYNEQFF. The CDR3 bases are TGTGCCAGCACCCCGAGGGAGTGGGCAACGTACAATGAGCAGTTCTTC. The full variable domain, completed using reference TRBV28 and TRBJ2-1, is DVKVTQSSRYLVKRTGEKVFLECVQDMDHENMFWYRQDPGLGLRLIYFSYDVKMKEKGDIPEGYSVSREKKERFSLILESASTNQTSMYLCASTPREWATYNEQFFGPGTRLTVL.

The chain combines TRBV29-1 with TRBJ2-1; D gene uncertain. The V and J ends lost 4 bases and 1 base respectively, with 11 bases between them. The V gene's germline CDR1 is SQVTM and CDR2 ANQGSEA. The CDR3 extends over 14 amino acids. This CDR3 is CSVVVGTSYNEQFF. The CDR3 coding sequence is TGCAGCGTTGTAGTGGGCACGTCCTACAATGAGCAGTTCTTC.

This chain joins TRBV5-1 and TRBJ2-1; D is ambiguous. Trimming removed 4 bases from V and 0 bases from J, with 14 bases in between. The germline CDR1 and CDR2 sequences are SGHRS and YFSETQ. CDR3 length: 16 residues. The CDR3 sequence is CASSPPARISYNEQFF. The CDR3 DNA reads as TGCGCCAGCAGCCCACCCGCCAGGATCTCCTACAATGAGCAGTTCTTC.

The J gene is TRBJ1-4, the V gene TRBV11-2; 9 bases map to TRBD1. Germline V gene lookup returns CDR1 SGHAT and CDR2 FQNNGV. Losses at the gene ends were 4 bases for V and 8 bases for J; bases not matched to a gene: 8. This CDR3 has 15 residues. CDR3 nucleotides: TGTGCCAGCAGCTCCGGGACAGGGATTGACGAAAAACTGTTTTTT. Translating it yields CASSSGTGIDEKLFF. Together with reference TRBV11-2 and TRBJ1-4, the CDR3 gives the full variable domain: EAGVAQSPRYKIIEKRQSVAFWCNPISGHATLYWYQQILGQGPKLLIQFQNNGVVDDSQLPKDRFSAERLKGVDSTLKIQPAKLEDSAVYLCASSSGTGIDEKLFFGSGTQLSVL.

A note on this clone: This sample includes further DNA sequences coding for the same CDR3. The V gene is TRBV28, the J gene TRBJ2-7; D is unresolved. This CDR3 spans 11 amino acids. V lost 5 bases and J 5 bases, leaving 7 bases between the germline ends. Germline CDR1 MDHEN, CDR2 SYDVKM. This chain's CDR3 is CASSPSHEQYF. As DNA, the CDR3 is TGTGCCAGCAGTCCCTCTCACGAGCAGTACTTC.

This clone was detected a few times. This chain joins TRBV9 and TRBJ1-1; 7 positions match TRBD1. From germline, CDR1 is SGDLS and CDR2 YYNGEE. V lost 3 bases, J lost 5 bases, and 7 bases stayed unmatched. The CDR3 consists of 14 residues. The CDR3 loop is CASSGTDRRTEAFF. The DNA of the CDR3 is TGTGCCAGCAGCGGAACGGACAGGCGGACTGAAGCTTTCTTT. Variable domain in full (rest from reference TRBV9 and TRBJ1-1): DSGVTQTPKHLITATGQRVTLRCSPRSGDLSVYWYQQSLDQGLQFLIQYYNGEERAKGNILERFSAQQFPDLHSELNLSSLELGDSALYFCASSGTDRRTEAFFGQGTRLTVV.

The genes are TRBV18 and TRBJ1-2, with D possibly matching TRBD1 (5 bases). The CDR3 is 17 residues long. Germline assignment: CDR1 KGHSH and CDR2 LQKENI. Trimming took off 2 bases at V and 4 bases at J, with 20 bases between the two ends. The CDR3 loop reads CASSPSGTAPSSYGYTF. The CDR3 bases are TGTGCCAGCTCACCATCCGGGACTGCGCCTTCATCCTATGGCTACACCTTC.

In regard to this clone: The same CDR3 arises from other DNA sequences in this sample as well. The gene calls are TRBV11-2 and TRBJ2-7; D uncertain. This CDR3 is built from 11 residues. Germline CDR1 reads SGHAT; CDR2 reads FQNNGV. V lost 4 bases and J 2 bases, leaving 3 bases between the germline ends. Here the CDR3 reads CASSSPYEQYF. CDR3 bases: TGTGCCAGCAGCTCCCCCTACGAGCAGTACTTC.

Only one count was recorded for this clone. The chain couples TRBV7-9 to TRBJ1-3; D is unclear. CDR1 SEHNR and CDR2 FQNEAQ come from the germline V gene (reference sequence). This CDR3 comprises 17 residues. V lost 1 base and J lost 2, with 15 bases in between. This CDR3 is CASSLVFGRQPGNTIYF. The CDR3 coding sequence is TGTGCCAGCAGCTTAGTGTTCGGGAGGCAGCCTGGAAACACCATATATTTT.

The CDR3 DNA reads TGTGCCAGCAGTTTTAGGGGGGTGGGACCGGTTGCTTTCTTT. Translation gives CASSFRGVGPVAFF. The chain uses TRBV27 and TRBJ1-1; D might be TRBD1 (6 bases). Germline V gives CDR1 MNHEY, CDR2 SMNVEV (reference sequence). V shed 3 bases and J shed 11 bases, with 19 bases lying between them. The CDR3 length is 14 residues.

The chain joins TRBV10-2 to TRBJ2-3; TRBD2 is a possible D gene (5 bases). Trimming cost V 4 bases and J 2 bases, with 16 bases left between them. CDR1 and CDR2 (germline): WSHSY, SAAADI. The CDR3 length is 16 residues. The CDR3 loop is CASSATRRVVTDTQYF. Here the CDR3 DNA reads TGCGCCAGCAGTGCCACTAGGCGGGTTGTCACAGATACGCAGTATTTT.

V is TRBV4-2 and J is TRBJ2-1; 7 nucleotides align to TRBD2. V was clipped by 7 bases and J by 5 bases; unmatched bases: 17. Germline values: CDR1 LGHNA, CDR2 YNFKEQ. The CDR3 contains 17 residues. CDR3 protein: CASTTRAGLAEDNEQFF. CDR3 nucleotide sequence: TGTGCCAGCACCACAAGGGCGGGCCTAGCGGAGGACAATGAGCAGTTCTTC.

This clone was seen only once. This sample also contains other DNA sequences that code for the same CDR3. The rearrangement links TRBV9 to TRBJ2-7, with D possibly matching TRBD1 (6 bases). The CDR3 is 14 residues long. Trimming took 2 bases from V and 1 from J, leaving 10 bases between them. Germline V CDR1 and CDR2: SGDLS, YYNGEE. Here the CDR3 reads CASSVDRGSYEQYF. In DNA form, the CDR3 reads TGTGCCAGCAGCGTGGACAGAGGATCCTACGAGCAGTACTTC.

The chain has TRBV28 and TRBJ2-7; D unresolved. CDR1 and CDR2 (germline): MDHEN, SYDVKM. Trimming took off 6 bases at V and 4 bases at J, with 13 bases between the two ends. CDR3 size: 13 residues. CDR3 sequence (DNA): TGTGCCAGCAGGGCCCCTCACCGATACGAGCAGTACTTC. This encodes CASRAPHRYEQYF. Supplemented by reference TRBV28 and TRBJ2-7, the full variable domain reads DVKVTQSSRYLVKRTGEKVFLECVQDMDHENMFWYRQDPGLGLRLIYFSYDVKMKEKGDIPEGYSVSREKKERFSLILESASTNQTSMYLCASRAPHRYEQYFGPGTRLTVT.

In its sample, this clone was seen once. The rearrangement uses TRBV5-4 and TRBJ2-1; the D is unclear. This CDR3 comprises 15 residues. V was pared by 3 bases and J by 1 base, with 11 bases between. Germline V gene sequence: CDR1 SGHNT, CDR2 YYREEE (reference sequence). The CDR3 DNA sequence: TGTGCCAGCAGCTCGAAGGGTTTTTCCTACAATGAGCAGTTCTTC. The encoded protein is CASSSKGFSYNEQFF.